These 23 T cell receptor beta chains were sequenced from one sample in a study of T cells in Graves' hyperthyroidism and ophthalmopathy. RNA transcripts served as the template for amplifying TCR beta CDR3 regions. The study used the HTBI primer set for a first-round RT-PCR of the TCR CDR3. TCRdb itself ran the multiplex PCR reads through MiXCR, one entry per CDR3 protein. The profile shows more than 550,000 distinct CDR3 sequences, roughly 17% of them singletons. Sequencing was carried out using blood. These receptors originate from a man between 45 and 60 years old with Graves' hyperthyroidism.

V usage is TRBV7-2 and J usage is TRBJ2-7; D remains ambiguous. V lost 3 bases, J lost 3 bases, and 15 bases lay in between. The germline gives CDR1 SGHTA, CDR2 FQGNSA. This CDR3 comprises 15 residues. CDR3 DNA sequence: TGTGCCAGCAGCTTGGCGGAAGGTATTCGCTACGAGCAGTACTTC. Amino acid sequence: CASSLAEGIRYEQYF.

This chain links TRBV28 with TRBJ2-1; tentatively, D is TRBD2 (5 bases). The CDR3 extends over 14 amino acids. The V gene's germline CDR1 is MDHEN and CDR2 SYDVKM. V was clipped by 6 bases and J by 3 bases, with 12 bases between them. The CDR3 DNA reads as TGTGCCAGCAGGCCGCCGGGATTCTACAATGAGCAGTTCTTC. It yields the protein CASRPPGFYNEQFF.

J is TRBJ2-4 and V is TRBV2; possibly TRBD1 or TRBD2 for D (5 bases each). Germline CDR1 and CDR2: SNHLY and FYNNEI. This CDR3 has 14 amino acids. V lost 6 bases to trimming and J lost 6 bases, with 15 bases between them. CDR3 amino acids: CASRTGSDRNIQYF. In DNA, the CDR3 is TGTGCCAGCAGAACGGGGTCAGACAGAAACATTCAGTACTTC.

V usage is TRBV28 and J usage is TRBJ2-5; unclear D gene. The CDR3 sequence is 11 residues long. In germline, CDR1 is MDHEN, CDR2 SYDVKM. V gave up 7 bases and J gave up 4 bases, with 7 bases separating them. CDR3 nucleotides: TGTGCCAGCAATGTCTCAGAGACCCAGTACTTC. It translates to CASNVSETQYF. Together with reference TRBV28 and TRBJ2-5, the CDR3 gives the full variable domain: DVKVTQSSRYLVKRTGEKVFLECVQDMDHENMFWYRQDPGLGLRLIYFSYDVKMKEKGDIPEGYSVSREKKERFSLILESASTNQTSMYLCASNVSETQYFGPGTRLLVL.

V and J are TRBV28 and TRBJ2-1; TRBD1 matches at 7 bases. Germline CDR1 reads MDHEN; CDR2 reads SYDVKM. The CDR3 spans 16 residues. The J segment lost 4 bases and the V segment lost 4 bases, leaving 10 bases of the junction unmatched. CDR3 coding DNA: TGTGCCAGCAGTTCCTCCCGGGACAGACCTTACAATGAGCAGTTCTTC. Protein: CASSSSRDRPYNEQFF.

The V call is TRBV20-1, the J call TRBJ2-3; D remains ambiguous. CDR3 size: 11 residues. With 7 bases removed from V and 9 bases from J, the gap between germline ends came to 14 bases. Germline CDR1 and CDR2: DFQATT and SNEGSKA (reference sequence). The CDR3 loop reads CSVSWGDTQYF. CDR3 DNA: TGCAGTGTTAGTTGGGGTGACACGCAGTATTTT.

This clonotype was seen only a few times. The genes are TRBV30 and TRBJ2-4, with 7 bases aligning to TRBD1. This CDR3 is 12 amino acids long. V shed 3 bases and J 8 bases; nucleotides not matched to a gene: 4. The germline V gene has CDR1 GTSNPN and CDR2 SVGIG (reference sequence). The CDR3 nucleotides are TGTGCCTGGAGCACACAGGGGCACATTCAGTACTTC. It translates to CAWSTQGHIQYF.

This clonotype was seen many times. V and J are TRBV28 and TRBJ1-2; a weak D match, TRBD1 (5 bases). Trimming removed 6 bases from V and 6 bases from J, with 17 bases in between. The germline CDR1 and CDR2 sequences are MDHEN and SYDVKM. The CDR3 extends over 14 amino acids. The CDR3, as DNA: TGTGCCAGCAGCTCTCCAGGGTTCGGGGATGGCTACACCTTC. It yields the protein CASSSPGFGDGYTF.

V gene TRBV24-1 combines with J gene TRBJ2-5; D is perhaps TRBD1 or TRBD2 (5 bases each). Looked up from germline, CDR1 is KGHDR and CDR2 is SFDVKD. There are 14 residues in the CDR3. V shed 7 bases and J shed 5 bases, with 16 bases lying between them. CDR3 sequence reads: CATSSRGAGETQYF. CDR3 sequence (DNA): TGTGCCACCAGCTCCCGAGGGGCCGGGGAGACCCAGTACTTC.

This clonotype was detected many times. The V and J genes are TRBV28 and TRBJ2-4; D is unresolved. The V end was cut by 4 bases, the J end by 0 bases, with 10 bases between. The germline gives CDR1 MDHEN, CDR2 SYDVKM. This CDR3 is built from 15 residues. CDR3 protein: CASSSQILAKNIQYF. The CDR3 region has the DNA TGTGCCAGCAGTTCTCAGATCCTAGCCAAAAACATTCAGTACTTC. Variable domain in full (rest from reference TRBV28 and TRBJ2-4): DVKVTQSSRYLVKRTGEKVFLECVQDMDHENMFWYRQDPGLGLRLIYFSYDVKMKEKGDIPEGYSVSREKKERFSLILESASTNQTSMYLCASSSQILAKNIQYFGAGTRLSVL.

In its sample, this clonotype was seen a few times. CDR3: CSASRGSFRGPGELFF. The CDR3 nucleotides read TGCAGTGCTAGTCGAGGGAGCTTTAGAGGCCCCGGGGAGCTGTTTTTT. This chain joins TRBV20-1 and TRBJ2-2; tentative D call: TRBD2 (5 bases). Deletions cut 3 bases from V and 6 bases from J, with 20 bases between. CDR1 is DFQATT and CDR2 is SNEGSKA in the germline V gene (reference sequence). The CDR3 totals 16 residues.

The chain couples TRBV6-1 to TRBJ2-3; 9 bases fit TRBD1. The CDR3 is 16 residues long. The V gene's germline CDR1 is MNHNS and CDR2 SASEGT. J lost 3 bases, V lost 6 bases, and 10 bases had no gene match. CDR3 sequence: CASRQQGAGLTDTQYF. CDR3 coding DNA: TGTGCCAGCAGACAACAGGGGGCGGGATTAACAGATACGCAGTATTTT.

The chain links TRBV28 to TRBJ1-4; D gene ambiguous. Germline V gene sequence: CDR1 MDHEN, CDR2 SYDVKM. There are 10 residues in the CDR3. V was clipped by 4 bases and J by 8 bases, with 2 bases between them. Here the CDR3 DNA reads TGTGCCAGCAGTTCGGAAAAACTGTTTTTT. Translated, it gives CASSSEKLFF.

This chain joins TRBV7-9 and TRBJ1-1; TRBD1 matches at 8 bases. The CDR3 is made up of 15 amino acids. V trimming: 4 bases; J trimming: 3 bases; junction bases outside the gene matches: 7. Germline CDR1 and CDR2: SEHNR and FQNEAQ (reference sequence). The CDR3 nucleotides are TGTGCCAGCAGCTCTTCCACAGGGGGGTACACTGAAGCTTTCTTT. Translation: CASSSSTGGYTEAFF.

In its sample, this clonotype was seen many times. This chain links TRBV5-5 with TRBJ2-5, with 8 bases aligning to TRBD1. V lost 5 bases, J lost 2 bases, and 11 bases stayed unmatched. This CDR3 spans 16 amino acids. Germline CDR1 and CDR2: SGHKS and YYEKEE (reference sequence). The CDR3 DNA sequence: TGTGCCAGCAGTTCTCTCGCGGGACAGGAGCAAGAGACCCAGTACTTC. Its translation: CASSSLAGQEQETQYF.

This clonotype was seen a handful of times. The chain has TRBV6-1 and TRBJ1-5; the D gene is possibly TRBD1 (5 bases). The CDR3 has 13 residues. Germline CDR1 reads MNHNS; CDR2 reads SASEGT. V lost 7 bases, J lost 7 bases, and 14 bases lay in between. The chain's CDR3 is CASTLRGGQPQHF. In nucleotides, the CDR3 is TGTGCCAGCACCTTGCGTGGGGGGCAGCCCCAGCATTTT.

Ten or more counts support this clonotype. The chain combines TRBV2 with TRBJ2-2; 7 bases fit TRBD2. J gave up 3 bases and V 6 bases, and 10 bases lay outside the gene matches. Germline CDR1 SNHLY, CDR2 FYNNEI. CDR3 length: 16 amino acids. This CDR3 reads CASRGWGGSDTGELFF. The CDR3 nucleotides are TGTGCCAGCAGAGGATGGGGGGGGTCCGACACCGGGGAGCTGTTTTTT.

By sample share, this clonotype is medium-sized. The chain joins TRBV20-1 to TRBJ2-3; a weak D match, TRBD1 (6 bases). The CDR3 consists of 16 residues. Germline V gene lookup returns CDR1 DFQATT and CDR2 SNEGSKA (reference sequence). V shed 0 bases and J shed 4 bases, with 17 bases lying between them. The DNA for the CDR3 is TGCAGTGCTAGAGATGAGGATCAGGGGCCCGCAGATACGCAGTATTTT. Translated: CSARDEDQGPADTQYF.

This chain connects TRBV6-2 or TRBV6-3 to TRBJ2-7; D gene ambiguous. Germline V gene lookup returns CDR1 MNHEY and CDR2 SVGEGT. This CDR3 has 14 amino acids. Trimming pared 6 bases from V and 1 base from J, leaving 13 bases between. This chain's CDR3 is CASRPTSRSYEQYF. The CDR3 coding sequence is TGTGCCAGCAGACCCACCTCCCGGTCCTACGAGCAGTACTTC.

This chain links TRBV3-1 with TRBJ1-1; D remains unclear. The CDR3 consists of 13 residues. Germline assignment: CDR1 LGHDT and CDR2 YNNKEL (reference sequence). The V end lost 3 bases, the J end lost 6 bases, and 11 bases lay between the germline ends. CDR3 nucleotide sequence: TGTGCCAGCAGCCAGAAGGGAAGGGCTGAAGCTTTCTTT. Translation: CASSQKGRAEAFF.

This clonotype has at least ten counts. The rearrangement joins TRBV2 to TRBJ2-1, with 10 bases fitting TRBD2. The J segment lost 4 bases and the V segment lost 6 bases, leaving 6 bases of the junction unmatched. The CDR3 length is 15 residues. Per germline, CDR1 SNHLY and CDR2 FYNNEI. The CDR3 region has the DNA TGTGCCAGCAGCGATGGACTAGCGGCTTACAATGAGCAGTTCTTC. Translation: CASSDGLAAYNEQFF.

This clonotype was seen repeatedly, ten times or more. The V call is TRBV12-3 or TRBV12-4, the J call TRBJ1-3; no clear D. The V end lost 5 bases, the J end lost 6 bases, and 11 bases lay between the germline ends. The CDR3 totals 13 residues. CDR3 region: CASSLMTQNTIYF. Here the CDR3 DNA reads TGTGCCAGCAGTCTAATGACACAAAACACCATATATTTT.

This clonotype has just a few counts. The chain has TRBV7-2 and TRBJ2-2, with D hard to call. This CDR3 is 13 amino acids long. The germline gives CDR1 SGHTA, CDR2 FQGNSA. Trimming removed 6 bases from V and 1 base from J, with 6 bases in between. In nucleotides, the CDR3 is TGTGCCAGCAGTCATATGAACACCGGGGAGCTGTTTTTT. As protein: CASSHMNTGELFF.